This entry is about one TCR beta chain. Germline assignment: CDR1 MDHEN and CDR2 SYDVKM. The CDR3 length is 17 residues. The V and J ends lost 4 bases and 4 bases, in that order; junction bases with no gene match: 12. The data were obtained in a study of blood T cell repertoires in COVID-19. Study at large: Samples of COVID-19 (acute and convalescent) were obtained from the United States, Italy and Spain. The analysed material was cDNA or gDNA that came from T cells, B-cell-depleted T cells, or PBMCs.

Per the original data handling: For nucleated cells, counts were estimated from reference gene primer amplification. Generated by immunoSEQ multiplex PCR, the TCRdb table keeps only in-frame clones and is missing some. V and J calls and clone size are copied from that table; D and trimming were computed from the DNA. The repertoire holds 65,000 to 90,000 clones, with 80% to 90% as singletons. This sequence joins TRBV28 and TRBJ2-1; the match to TRBD2 covers 8 bases. The sample was peripheral blood. This TCR was sampled from a human donor in a cohort sampled during active COVID-19. Here the CDR3 reads CASSSLITGGSYNEQFF. The CDR3 coding sequence is TGTGCCAGCAGTTCACTAATTACGGGGGGGAGTTACAATGAGCAGTTCTTC.